These 18 T cell receptor beta chains originate from one sample sequenced in a study of blood T cell repertoires in COVID-19. The protocol was immunoSEQ multiplex PCR, while the TCRdb copy is restricted to in-frame clones and leaves out a portion. The table lists about 270,000 clones, 84% of them singletons, with approximately 9% in the top ten. The sequencing sample was made of peripheral blood. The source is a human donor in a cohort sampled during active COVID-19.

The V gene is TRBV13, the J gene TRBJ1-4; D is unresolved. The germline V gene has CDR1 PRHDT and CDR2 FYEKMQ (reference sequence). V was shortened by 5 bases and J by 8 bases, with 15 bases between the two germline ends. This CDR3 comprises 14 residues. CDR3: CASSAGSRREKLFF. CDR3 DNA sequence: TGTGCCAGCAGCGCCGGATCTAGGCGGGAAAAACTGTTTTTT.

The chain has TRBV10-3 and TRBJ1-2; the D gene is possibly TRBD1 (6 bases). There are 15 residues in the CDR3. V lost 4 bases and J lost 3, with 15 bases in between. CDR1 and CDR2 (germline): ENHRY, SYGVKD. CDR3 region: CAISGGSGVDYGYTF. CDR3 in DNA: TGTGCCATCAGTGGGGGGTCAGGGGTGGACTATGGCTACACCTTC.

The chain carries TRBV19 and TRBJ2-2; TRBD1 might be the D (6 bases). The V gene lost 7 bases and the J gene lost 0 bases, with 12 bases spanning the gap. This CDR3 comprises 15 residues. Germline V CDR1 and CDR2: LNHDA, SQIVND (reference sequence). The CDR3, as DNA: TGTGCCAGTATAAAGACAGGCGCGAACACCGGGGAGCTGTTTTTT. This encodes CASIKTGANTGELFF.

The V and J genes are TRBV19 and TRBJ1-4, with TRBD1 identical over 8 bases. Germline assignment: CDR1 LNHDA and CDR2 SQIVND (reference sequence). CDR3 size: 14 residues. V was clipped by 6 bases and J by 7 bases; unmatched bases: 7. In nucleotides, the CDR3 is TGTGCCAGTAGGGAAGACAGGGGCGGTGAAAAACTGTTTTTT. It yields the protein CASREDRGGEKLFF. Supplemented by reference TRBV19 and TRBJ1-4, the full variable domain reads DGGITQSPKYLFRKEGQNVTLSCEQNLNHDAMYWYRQDPGQGLRLIYYSQIVNDFQKGDIAEGYSVSREKKESFPLTVTSAQKNPTAFYLCASREDRGGEKLFFGSGTQLSVL.

This chain connects TRBV5-6 to TRBJ2-4; perhaps TRBD1 as D (6 bases). Germline V lookup: CDR1 SGHDT, CDR2 YYEEEE. CDR3 length equals 16 residues. Trimming pared 2 bases from V and 4 bases from J, leaving 16 bases between. The CDR3 DNA reads TGTGCCAGCAGCTTTTTAACCGGGACACCTAAAAACATTCAGTACTTC. Translated, it gives CASSFLTGTPKNIQYF.

This clone was detected once. The rearrangement links TRBV13 to TRBJ2-1; D is undetermined. The ends were cut back, 3 bases at V and 5 bases at J, with 8 bases in the middle. CDR1 and CDR2 from the germline V gene are PRHDT and FYEKMQ (reference sequence). CDR3 length: 13 residues. The CDR3 is CASSFRLHNEQFF. The CDR3 DNA sequence: TGTGCCAGCAGCTTCCGACTTCACAATGAGCAGTTCTTC. Variable domain in full (rest from reference TRBV13 and TRBJ2-1): AAGVIQSPRHLIKEKRETATLKCYPIPRHDTVYWYQQGPGQDPQFLISFYEKMQSDKGSIPDRFSAQQFSDYHSELNMSSLELGDSALYFCASSFRLHNEQFFGPGTRLTVL.

Only a few counts were recorded for this clone. This rearrangement joins TRBV5-1 to TRBJ2-4; weak D call: TRBD1 (6 bases). The CDR3 loop spans 15 amino acids. The V gene's germline CDR1 is SGHRS and CDR2 YFSETQ. Deletions cut 4 bases from V and 5 bases from J, with 16 bases between. CDR3 region: CASSLMGAVQNIQYF. CDR3 nucleotide sequence: TGCGCCAGCAGCCTGATGGGGGCCGTCCAAAACATTCAGTACTTC.

The V call is TRBV13, the J call TRBJ1-1, with D unclear. The CDR3 is 14 residues long. Per the germline V gene, CDR1 is PRHDT and CDR2 is FYEKMQ (reference sequence). Trimming removed 3 bases from V and 0 bases from J, with 8 bases in between. The CDR3 bases are TGTGCCAGCAGCTTGCGACAACTGAACACTGAAGCTTTCTTT. Its translation: CASSLRQLNTEAFF.

This chain links TRBV19 with TRBJ1-1; TRBD1 matches at 9 bases. Germline-derived CDR1 and CDR2 are LNHDA and SQIVND (reference sequence). The V segment lost 6 bases and the J segment 5 bases; nucleotides outside the gene matches: 7. This CDR3 has 14 residues. The chain's CDR3 is CASRSQGANTEAFF. For the CDR3, the DNA is TGTGCCAGTAGGTCACAGGGGGCCAATACTGAAGCTTTCTTT.

This clone was observed a single time. The V call is TRBV10-2, the J call TRBJ2-1, with D unclear. V was shortened by 3 bases and J by 5 bases, with 11 bases between the two germline ends. The CDR3 is 14 residues long. Per germline, CDR1 WSHSY and CDR2 SAAADI. Here the CDR3 DNA reads TGCGCCAGCAGTGATAGGAGTTTTAACAATGAGCAGTTCTTC. Its protein product is CASSDRSFNNEQFF.

In DNA form, the CDR3 reads TGTGCCAGCAGCGTAGCGGGAGGGCTAGCCAAAAACATTCAGTACTTC. Translation: CASSVAGGLAKNIQYF. V is TRBV9 and J is TRBJ2-4; TRBD2 agrees at 8 bases. J gave up 0 bases and V 0 bases, and 2 bases lay outside the gene matches. Germline V gives CDR1 SGDLS, CDR2 YYNGEE. The CDR3 sequence is 16 residues long.

The rearrangement links TRBV10-1 to TRBJ2-1; D possibly corresponds to TRBD1 (5 bases). Germline V CDR1 and CDR2: WNHNN, SYGVQD (reference sequence). V was cut by 8 bases and J by 7 bases, with 9 bases left in between. The CDR3 runs 11 residues. The CDR3 sequence is CASGPGNEQFF. CDR3 bases: TGCGCCAGCGGTCCAGGGAATGAGCAGTTCTTC.

V and J are TRBV7-2 and TRBJ2-7; TRBD1 might be the D (6 bases). Germline loops: CDR1 SGHTA, CDR2 FQGNSA. The CDR3 length is 14 residues. V was cut by 7 bases and J by 5 bases, with 18 bases left in between. Here the CDR3 reads CASNLGRGNHEQYF. CDR3 bases: TGTGCCAGCAATTTGGGCAGGGGTAATCACGAGCAGTACTTC.

In this sample, this clone turned up a few times. This chain joins TRBV7-9 and TRBJ1-6; D is perhaps TRBD1 (6 bases). The V end was cut by 5 bases, the J end by 10 bases, with 18 bases between. The CDR3 sequence is 15 residues long. Germline-derived CDR1 and CDR2 are SEHNR and FQNEAQ (reference sequence). CDR3 loop: CASSPGVTGRSPLHF. CDR3 coding DNA: TGTGCCAGCAGCCCAGGGGTGACAGGTCGATCACCCCTCCACTTT.

This clone was recorded once. This chain joins TRBV5-1 and TRBJ2-1; 14 positions match TRBD2. The ends lost 4 bases at V and 10 bases at J; junction bases unmatched: 16. Germline V gene data show CDR1 as SGHRS and CDR2 as YFSETQ. The CDR3 totals 18 residues. The CDR3 coding sequence is TGCGCCAGCAGCCTCCGACCCCCGGGACTAGCGGGAGCAGGAGAGCAGTTCTTC. Translated: CASSLRPPGLAGAGEQFF.

The chain employs TRBV11-2 and TRBJ2-7; D gene unclear. This CDR3 region has 16 residues. Trimming removed 0 bases at V and 2 bases at J, with 14 bases between. CDR1 is SGHAT, CDR2 FQNNGV, per germline. The CDR3 DNA reads TGTGCCAGCAGCTTAGATGCAGGAATACCCGCCTACGAGCAGTACTTC. Encoded protein: CASSLDAGIPAYEQYF.

The chain combines TRBV7-2 with TRBJ1-1; no clear D gene. CDR1 SGHTA and CDR2 FQGNSA come from the germline V gene. With 7 bases removed from V and 7 bases from J, the gap between germline ends came to 10 bases. The length of the CDR3 is 11 residues. CDR3 amino acids: CASTIAGEAFF. In nucleotides, the CDR3 is TGTGCCAGCACAATAGCGGGTGAAGCTTTCTTT.

This clone has just one count. The chain combines TRBV7-6 with TRBJ2-2; TRBD2 agrees at 7 bases. Germline CDR1 SGHVS, CDR2 FNYEAQ. The CDR3 runs 18 residues. The J segment lost 4 bases and the V segment lost 5 bases, leaving 16 bases of the junction unmatched. Written as DNA, the CDR3 is TGTGCCAGCAGCCCGTTGGGAGGGCAATCGGGCGGCACCGGGGAGCTGTTTTTT. Translation: CASSPLGGQSGGTGELFF.